This T cell receptor beta chain was sequenced in a study of T cell responses to AZD1222 COVID-19 vaccine. Profiling relied on immunoSEQ multiplex PCR, and the TCRdb table lists in-frame clones only, not all of them. The data show over 110,000 clones, roughly 92% seen once. J gave up 6 bases and V 0 bases, and 6 bases lay outside the gene matches. CDR1 and CDR2 (germline): SGHRS, YFSETQ. This CDR3 spans 15 amino acids. The chain combines TRBV5-1 with TRBJ2-3, with 8 bases fitting TRBD2. The receptor was isolated from an adult who received the AZD1222 COVID-19 vaccine. This specimen consisted of peripheral blood, obtained 28 days after the second AZD1222 dose. The CDR3 here is CASSLADLAGDTQYF. The DNA for the CDR3 is TGCGCCAGCAGCTTGGCCGATCTAGCGGGCGATACGCAGTATTTT. The full variable domain, with the rest looked up from reference TRBV5-1 and TRBJ2-3, is KAGVTQTPRYLIKTRGQQVTLSCSPISGHRSVSWYQQTPGQGLQFLFEYFSETQRNKGNFPGRFSGRQFSNSRSEMNVSTLELGDSALYLCASSLADLAGDTQYFGPGTRLTVL.